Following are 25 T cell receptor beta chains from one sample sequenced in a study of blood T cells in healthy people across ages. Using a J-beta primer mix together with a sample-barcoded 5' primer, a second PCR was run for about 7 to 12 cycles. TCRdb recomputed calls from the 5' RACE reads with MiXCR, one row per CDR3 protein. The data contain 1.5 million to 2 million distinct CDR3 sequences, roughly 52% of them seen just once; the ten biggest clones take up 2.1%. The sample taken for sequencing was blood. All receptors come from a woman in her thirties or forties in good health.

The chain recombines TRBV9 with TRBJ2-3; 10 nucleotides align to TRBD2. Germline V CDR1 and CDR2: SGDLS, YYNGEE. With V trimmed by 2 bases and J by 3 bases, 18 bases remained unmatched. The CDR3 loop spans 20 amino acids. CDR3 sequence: CASSVKASGGAGRSTDTQYF. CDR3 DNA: TGTGCCAGCAGCGTGAAGGCGAGCGGGGGGGCCGGGCGCAGTACAGATACGCAGTATTTT.

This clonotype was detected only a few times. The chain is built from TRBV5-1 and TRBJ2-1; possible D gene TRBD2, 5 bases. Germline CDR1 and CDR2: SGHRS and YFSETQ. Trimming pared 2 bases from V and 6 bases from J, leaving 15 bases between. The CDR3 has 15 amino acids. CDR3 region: CASSFGGSPSNEQFF. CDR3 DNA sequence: TGCGCCAGCAGCTTTGGAGGTTCTCCCTCCAATGAGCAGTTCTTC.

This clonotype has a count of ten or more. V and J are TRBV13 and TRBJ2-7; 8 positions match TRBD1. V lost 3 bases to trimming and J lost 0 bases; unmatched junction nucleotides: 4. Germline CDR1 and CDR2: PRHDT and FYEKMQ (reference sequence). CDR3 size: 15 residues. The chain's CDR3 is CASSLWDRSSYEQYF. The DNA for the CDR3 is TGTGCCAGCAGCTTGTGGGACAGGAGCTCCTACGAGCAGTACTTC.

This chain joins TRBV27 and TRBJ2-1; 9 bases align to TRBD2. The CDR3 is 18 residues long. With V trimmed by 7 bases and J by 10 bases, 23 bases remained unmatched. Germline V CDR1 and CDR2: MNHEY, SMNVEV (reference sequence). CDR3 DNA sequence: TGTGCCAGCAACAGGCGGGGGGGCGACTATTTCTCCTTTGAGGAGCAGTTCTTC. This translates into CASNRRGGDYFSFEEQFF.

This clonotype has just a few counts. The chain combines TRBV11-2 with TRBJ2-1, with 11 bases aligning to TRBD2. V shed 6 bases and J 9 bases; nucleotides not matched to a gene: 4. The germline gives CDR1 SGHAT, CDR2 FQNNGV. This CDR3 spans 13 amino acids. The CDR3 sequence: CASRRLAGFEQFF. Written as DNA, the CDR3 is TGTGCCAGCAGAAGACTAGCGGGGTTTGAGCAGTTCTTC. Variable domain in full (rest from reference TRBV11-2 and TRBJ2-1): EAGVAQSPRYKIIEKRQSVAFWCNPISGHATLYWYQQILGQGPKLLIQFQNNGVVDDSQLPKDRFSAERLKGVDSTLKIQPAKLEDSAVYLCASRRLAGFEQFFGPGTRLTVL.

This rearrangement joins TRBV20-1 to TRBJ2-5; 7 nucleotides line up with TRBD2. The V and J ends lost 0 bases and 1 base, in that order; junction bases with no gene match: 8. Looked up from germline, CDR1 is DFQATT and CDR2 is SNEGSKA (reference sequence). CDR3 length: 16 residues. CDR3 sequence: CSARDLGGGTQETQYF. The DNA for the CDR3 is TGCAGTGCTAGAGATCTTGGCGGGGGAACCCAAGAGACCCAGTACTTC.

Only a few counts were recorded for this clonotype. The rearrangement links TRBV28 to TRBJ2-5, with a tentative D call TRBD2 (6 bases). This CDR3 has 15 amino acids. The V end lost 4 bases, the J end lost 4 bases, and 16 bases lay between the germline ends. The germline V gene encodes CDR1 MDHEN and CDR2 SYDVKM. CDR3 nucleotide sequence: TGTGCCAGCAGTTCGCCGACTAGAGGGGTAGAGACCCAGTACTTC. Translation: CASSSPTRGVETQYF.

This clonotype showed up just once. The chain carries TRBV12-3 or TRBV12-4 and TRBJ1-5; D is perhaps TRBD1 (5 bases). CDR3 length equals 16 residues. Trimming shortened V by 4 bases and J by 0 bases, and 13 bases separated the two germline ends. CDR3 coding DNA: TGTGCCAGCAGTTCGGGACTCACGTATAGCAATCAGCCCCAGCATTTT. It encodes CASSSGLTYSNQPQHF.

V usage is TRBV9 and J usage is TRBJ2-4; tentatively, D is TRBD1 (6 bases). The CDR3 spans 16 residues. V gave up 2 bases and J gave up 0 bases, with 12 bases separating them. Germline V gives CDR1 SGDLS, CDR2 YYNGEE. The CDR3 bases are TGTGCCAGCAGCGTCGGTAGGGGGATAGCCAAAAACATTCAGTACTTC. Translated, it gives CASSVGRGIAKNIQYF.

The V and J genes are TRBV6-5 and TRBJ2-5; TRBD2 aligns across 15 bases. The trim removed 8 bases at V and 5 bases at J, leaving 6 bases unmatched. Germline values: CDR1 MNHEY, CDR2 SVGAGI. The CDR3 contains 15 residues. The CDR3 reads CASWTSGGAFETQYF. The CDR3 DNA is TGTGCCAGCTGGACTAGCGGGGGGGCCTTTGAGACCCAGTACTTC.

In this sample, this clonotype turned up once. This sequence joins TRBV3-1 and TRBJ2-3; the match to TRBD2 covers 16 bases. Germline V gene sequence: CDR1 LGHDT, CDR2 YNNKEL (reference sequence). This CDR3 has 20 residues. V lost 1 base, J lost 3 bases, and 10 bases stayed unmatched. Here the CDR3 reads CASSQALGTSGGVGTDTQYF. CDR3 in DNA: TGTGCCAGCAGCCAAGCACTCGGGACTAGCGGGGGGGTTGGTACAGATACGCAGTATTTT.

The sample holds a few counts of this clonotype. The CDR3: CSASILTAGNEQFF. CDR3 nucleotide sequence: TGCAGTGCTAGTATACTAACGGCCGGCAATGAGCAGTTCTTC. The chain is built from TRBV20-1 and TRBJ2-1; D remains unclear. The germline V gene encodes CDR1 DFQATT and CDR2 SNEGSKA (reference sequence). The CDR3 consists of 14 residues. The ends were cut back, 3 bases at V and 6 bases at J, with 15 bases in the middle.

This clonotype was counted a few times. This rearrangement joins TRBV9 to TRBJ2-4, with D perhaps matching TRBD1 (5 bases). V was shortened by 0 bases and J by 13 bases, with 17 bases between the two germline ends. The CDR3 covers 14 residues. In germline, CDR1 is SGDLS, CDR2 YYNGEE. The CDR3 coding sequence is TGTGCCAGCAGCGTAGAAACAGGCTTTGGTCAGCAGTACTTC. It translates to CASSVETGFGQQYF.

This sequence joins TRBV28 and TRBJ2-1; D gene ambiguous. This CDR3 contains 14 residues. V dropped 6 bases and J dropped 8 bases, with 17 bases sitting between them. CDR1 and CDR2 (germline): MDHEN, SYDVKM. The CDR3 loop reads CASSPRTVVYEQFF. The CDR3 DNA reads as TGTGCCAGCAGCCCTAGGACGGTGGTGTATGAGCAGTTCTTC.

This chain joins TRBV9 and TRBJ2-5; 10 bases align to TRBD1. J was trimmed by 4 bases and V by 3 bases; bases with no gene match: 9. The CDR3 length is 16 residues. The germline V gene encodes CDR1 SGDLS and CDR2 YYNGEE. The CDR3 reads CASSGGQGYLGETQYF. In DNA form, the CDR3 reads TGTGCCAGCAGCGGGGGACAGGGGTATTTGGGAGAGACCCAGTACTTC.

DNA for the CDR3: TGTGCCAGCACGGAGGGATTAGGTGGCTACACCTTC. Its translation is CASTEGLGGYTF. V gene TRBV6-2 or TRBV6-3 combines with J gene TRBJ1-2; the D is unclear. The germline V gene has CDR1 MNHEY and CDR2 SVGEGT. V lost 7 bases to trimming and J lost 7 bases, with 13 bases between them. This CDR3 is built from 12 residues.

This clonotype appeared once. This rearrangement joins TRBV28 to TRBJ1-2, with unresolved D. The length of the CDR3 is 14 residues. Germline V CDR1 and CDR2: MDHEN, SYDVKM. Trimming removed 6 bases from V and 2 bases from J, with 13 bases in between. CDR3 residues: CASRTTYGNYGYTF. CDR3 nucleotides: TGTGCCAGCAGGACTACCTACGGGAACTATGGCTACACCTTC.

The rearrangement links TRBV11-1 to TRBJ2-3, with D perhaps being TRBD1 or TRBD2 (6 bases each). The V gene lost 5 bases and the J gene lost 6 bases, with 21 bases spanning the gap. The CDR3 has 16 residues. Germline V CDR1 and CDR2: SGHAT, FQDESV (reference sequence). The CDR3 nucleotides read TGTGCCAGCAGCCCTACGACGCGCAGGGGACTGGATACGCAGTATTTT. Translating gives CASSPTTRRGLDTQYF.

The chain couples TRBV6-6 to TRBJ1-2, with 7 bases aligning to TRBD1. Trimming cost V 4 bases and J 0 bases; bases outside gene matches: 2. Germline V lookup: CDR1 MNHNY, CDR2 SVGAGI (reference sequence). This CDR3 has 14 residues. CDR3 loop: CASSWDSSNYGYTF. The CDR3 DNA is TGTGCCAGCAGTTGGGACAGTTCTAACTATGGCTACACCTTC.

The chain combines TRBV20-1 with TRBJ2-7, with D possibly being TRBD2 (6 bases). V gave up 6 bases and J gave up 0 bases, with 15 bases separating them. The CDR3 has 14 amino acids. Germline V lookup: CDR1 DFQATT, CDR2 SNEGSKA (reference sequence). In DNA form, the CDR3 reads TGCAGTGCCCTAAAGGCGGGGAGCTCCTACGAGCAGTACTTC. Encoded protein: CSALKAGSSYEQYF.

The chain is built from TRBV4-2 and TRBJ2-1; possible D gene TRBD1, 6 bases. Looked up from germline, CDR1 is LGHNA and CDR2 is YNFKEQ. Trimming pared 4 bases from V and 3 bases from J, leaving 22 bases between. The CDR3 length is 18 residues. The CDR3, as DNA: TGTGCCAGCAGCCGACAATTTGCAGGGGCCGGGGTCTACAATGAGCAGTTCTTC. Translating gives CASSRQFAGAGVYNEQFF.

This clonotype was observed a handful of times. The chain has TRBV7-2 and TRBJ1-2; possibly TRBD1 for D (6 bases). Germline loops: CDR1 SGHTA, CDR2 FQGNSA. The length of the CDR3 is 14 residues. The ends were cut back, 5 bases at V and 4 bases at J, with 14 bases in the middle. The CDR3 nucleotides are TGTGCCAGCAGCCCCAAAGGGGGGGCCTATGGCTACACCTTC. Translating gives CASSPKGGAYGYTF.

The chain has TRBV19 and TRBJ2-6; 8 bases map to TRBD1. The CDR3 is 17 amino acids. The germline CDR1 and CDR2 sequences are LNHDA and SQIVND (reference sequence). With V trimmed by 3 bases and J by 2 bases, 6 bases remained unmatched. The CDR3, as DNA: TGTGCCAGTAGTATCCGAGACAGGGGAGCTGGGGCCAACGTCCTGACTTTC. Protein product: CASSIRDRGAGANVLTF.

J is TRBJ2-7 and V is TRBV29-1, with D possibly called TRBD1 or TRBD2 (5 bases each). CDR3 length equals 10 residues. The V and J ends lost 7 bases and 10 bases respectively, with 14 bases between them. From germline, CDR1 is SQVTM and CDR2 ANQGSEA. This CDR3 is CSAAQEAQYF. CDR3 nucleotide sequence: TGCAGCGCCGCACAGGAGGCCCAGTACTTC.

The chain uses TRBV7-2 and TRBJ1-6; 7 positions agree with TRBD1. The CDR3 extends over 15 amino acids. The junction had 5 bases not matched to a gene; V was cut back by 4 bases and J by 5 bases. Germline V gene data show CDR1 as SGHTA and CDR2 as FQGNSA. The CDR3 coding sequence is TGTGCCAGCAGCTGGGACAGCAGCAATAATTCACCCCTCCACTTT. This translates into CASSWDSSNNSPLHF.